Described below is a single T cell receptor (beta chain) sequence and its context. The antigen remains undetermined. The assay was immunoSEQ multiplex PCR, and TCRdb's table has in-frame clones only and misses some. This table holds about 48,000 clones. The data stem from a study of T cells in women clearing cervical HPV infection. Study details: Donors had HPV16-related CIN3 or worse; 2 had invasive cancer. Whole-study findings and limits: It is unknown whether associations predate infection; no effector/memory or HPV-specific sorting. T-cell numbers per sample were unknown and may explain richness differences.

This TCR came from a woman aged 18-70 years with a cervical HPV16 infection that either progressed to CIN3+ or cleared (not recorded which). What was sequenced was blood buffy coat.

CDR3 bases read: TGTGCCAGCAGTTACTCTAGGGGGTTGACCTACGAG. This translates into CASSYSRGLTYE. The full-length CDR3 reads as CASSYSRGLTYEQYF. V usage is TRBV2 and J usage is TRBJ2-7, with D possibly matching TRBD1 (6 bases). The read stops 3 residues short of the end of the CDR3; the missing end is completed from the germline J gene. This CDR3 is 15 amino acids long. CDR1 SNHLY and CDR2 FYNNEI come from the germline V gene. The V end was cut by 5 bases, the J end by 2 bases, with 16 bases between.